One and the same sample provided the 25 T cell receptor beta chains below, sequenced in a study of CXCR3-negative and CXCR3-positive naive CD8 T cells. The authors prepared UMI-labeled TRB cDNA libraries by 5' RACE. TCRdb reprocessed the 5' RACE reads and keeps a single row for each CDR3 protein, giving no DNA. The sample totals tens of thousands of distinct CDR3 sequences; its top ten clones hold about 20%. Sequenced input: memory CD8+ T cells from blood. Source of these receptors: a human donor in good health. Some clones in this sample may be carry-over from other donors' samples.

The chain links TRBV29-1 to TRBJ1-1. This CDR3 is 11 amino acids long. Germline CDR1 is SQVTM and CDR2 is ANQGSEA. CDR3 region: CSVGQTTEAFF.

CDR3 region: CSVDESPFATNEKLFF. This chain connects TRBV29-1 to TRBJ1-4. Germline assignment: CDR1 SQVTM and CDR2 ANQGSEA. The CDR3 has 16 amino acids.

The chain carries TRBV7-9 and TRBJ1-1. In germline, CDR1 is SEHNR, CDR2 FQNEAQ (reference sequence). The CDR3 loop spans 13 amino acids. The CDR3 here is CASSLDEYTEAFF.

The CDR3 here is CASSPAAGAGGYTF. The rearrangement joins TRBV28 to TRBJ1-2; TCRdb's D call of TRBD1 is untestable without DNA. There are 14 residues in the CDR3. Germline V gives CDR1 MDHEN, CDR2 SYDVKM.

CDR3 protein: CASSLYADRDGYTF. V is TRBV28 and J is TRBJ1-2. CDR3 length: 14 residues. Germline V gene sequence: CDR1 MDHEN, CDR2 SYDVKM.

V usage is TRBV28 and J usage is TRBJ1-5; TCRdb's D call, TRBD1, is unchecked because there is no DNA. Germline CDR1 reads MDHEN; CDR2 reads SYDVKM. There are 14 residues in the CDR3. CDR3 sequence reads: CASQDRGPHQPQHF.

The V call is TRBV19, the J call TRBJ2-7; the D call of TRBD1 rests on TCRdb alone, since no DNA is present to check it. The CDR3 contains 14 residues. Germline V gives CDR1 LNHDA, CDR2 SQIVND (reference sequence). Here the CDR3 reads CASSPPGQGYEQYF.

The chain carries TRBV29-1 and TRBJ2-2; TCRdb reports TRBD2, a call that lacks DNA to check it against. Germline-derived CDR1 and CDR2 are SQVTM and ANQGSEA. This CDR3 is 15 amino acids long. The CDR3 loop reads CSVEDPGRDTGELFF.

The chain links TRBV29-1 to TRBJ1-1. This CDR3 region has 14 residues. CDR1 is SQVTM and CDR2 is ANQGSEA in the germline V gene. The chain's CDR3 is CSIRRPRVNTEAFF.

The rearrangement links TRBV7-3 to TRBJ2-1; as DNA is missing, the TRBD2 call by TCRdb cannot be tested. This CDR3 has 17 residues. Germline CDR1 is SGHTA and CDR2 is FQGTGA. The CDR3 is CASSPLPDPDPMDEQFF.

This rearrangement joins TRBV14 to TRBJ2-1. This CDR3 has 15 amino acids. From germline, CDR1 is SGHDN and CDR2 FVKESK. The CDR3 sequence is CASSQETTSYNEQFF. The variable domain in full, with the rest retrieved from reference TRBV14 and TRBJ2-1, is EAGVTQFPSHSVIEKGQTVTLRCDPISGHDNLYWYRRVMGKEIKFLLHFVKESKQDESGMPNNRFLAERTGGTYSTLKVQPAELEDSGVYFCASSQETTSYNEQFFGPGTRLTVL.

This sequence joins TRBV20-1 and TRBJ1-1. Germline loops: CDR1 DFQATT, CDR2 SNEGSKA (reference sequence). The CDR3 totals 13 residues. The CDR3 loop reads CSASDGVRDGAFF.

This sequence joins TRBV20-1 and TRBJ1-6; TCRdb returns TRBD1, unconfirmable since there is no DNA. Germline V gene data show CDR1 as DFQATT and CDR2 as SNEGSKA (reference sequence). CDR3 length equals 15 residues. The CDR3 reads CSAREAGTGSSPLHF.

The chain joins TRBV10-3 to TRBJ1-1; TCRdb's D gene call, TRBD1, goes unchecked for lack of DNA. This CDR3 has 19 amino acids. CDR1 is ENHRY, CDR2 SYGVKD, per germline. The CDR3 protein is CAISEPRTPGELMNTEAFF.

This rearrangement joins TRBV28 to TRBJ2-1; with no DNA, the TCRdb D assignment of TRBD1 cannot be verified. Germline V CDR1 and CDR2: MDHEN, SYDVKM. The CDR3 extends over 15 amino acids. The CDR3 loop reads CASSPYRGAGYEQYF.

The chain has TRBV29-1 and TRBJ1-1. The CDR3 length is 14 residues. Germline CDR1 and CDR2: SQVTM and ANQGSEA. CDR3 protein: CSVEVGSGDTEAFF.

This chain links TRBV20-1 with TRBJ2-5. Germline CDR1 reads DFQATT; CDR2 reads SNEGSKA (reference sequence). The CDR3 extends over 14 amino acids. CDR3 loop: CSARDEGRQETQYF.

V and J are TRBV29-1 and TRBJ2-7; with no DNA, the TCRdb D assignment of TRBD1 cannot be verified. There are 13 residues in the CDR3. CDR1 SQVTM and CDR2 ANQGSEA come from the germline V gene. CDR3 in amino acids: CSVVTLGTASPWF.

This chain connects TRBV29-1 to TRBJ1-1; TCRdb reports TRBD1, a call that lacks DNA to check it against. From germline, CDR1 is SQVTM and CDR2 ANQGSEA. CDR3 length: 13 amino acids. CDR3: CSVESAWGAEAFF. Combining the CDR3 with reference TRBV29-1 and TRBJ1-1 gives the whole variable domain SAVISQKPSRDICQRGTSLTIQCQVDSQVTMMFWYRQQPGQSLTLIATANQGSEATYESGFVIDKFPISRPNLTFSTLTVSNMSPEDSSIYLCSVESAWGAEAFFGQGTRLTVV.

V is TRBV29-1 and J is TRBJ2-7. From germline, CDR1 is SQVTM and CDR2 ANQGSEA. CDR3 length equals 13 residues. This CDR3 reads CSVENPRNYEQYF.

The J gene is TRBJ2-3, the V gene TRBV7-9; TCRdb's D gene call, TRBD1, goes unchecked for lack of DNA. This CDR3 region has 13 residues. Germline values: CDR1 SEHNR, CDR2 FQNEAQ (reference sequence). This CDR3 is CASSPATTDMQYF.

The chain recombines TRBV28 with TRBJ2-7; the D call of TRBD2 rests on TCRdb alone, since no DNA is present to check it. Germline CDR1 and CDR2: MDHEN and SYDVKM. The CDR3 length is 14 residues. Here the CDR3 reads CASSLTGLAYEQYF.

The chain links TRBV4-1 to TRBJ1-1. The CDR3 has 16 residues. Germline CDR1 is MGHRA and CDR2 is YSYEKL. This CDR3 reads CASSQEAAYMNTEAFF.

By frequency, this clonotype is medium-sized. The chain employs TRBV10-3 and TRBJ1-5; the TCRdb D gene call, TRBD1, has no DNA to confirm it. Germline loops: CDR1 ENHRY, CDR2 SYGVKD. This CDR3 region has 15 residues. CDR3 sequence reads: CAIRATDRDNQPQHF.

This sequence joins TRBV20-1 and TRBJ2-5. This CDR3 has 14 residues. Germline CDR1 DFQATT, CDR2 SNEGSKA (reference sequence). The CDR3 spells CSARAGEGQETQYF.